This TCR beta chain comes out of a study of CD8+CD57+ T cells in acquired aplastic anemia (dated 2018 in TCRdb). For context, the study as a whole: Extracted DNA from sorted CD4+ and CD8+ cells averaged about 3.4 ug, ranging from about 0.18 to 27.4 ug. CD8+CD57+ expansion was defined as a frequency above the mean frequency observed in healthy subjects.

Results the study describes overall, beyond this receptor: Although roughly 29 CD8+ CDR3 sequences were shared by patients and controls, these sequences appeared highly expressed in patients and within the immunodominant clones of patients. CD8+ Simpson's diversity did not differ significantly between patients and healthy controls (P=0.060).

Genomic DNA was used as template for profiling of TCR beta VDJ combinations and CDR3 sequences. An Illumina HiSeq 2000 was used for TCR repertoire sequencing. Per the original workflow: TRBV/TRBJ rearrangement plots, CDR3 size and DJ length profiles, and Simpson's diversity index were used to assess repertoires. Whichever DNA sequence was most abundant in the deep sequencing data was defined as the immunodominant clone. CDR3 amino acid sequences were checked for sharing across subjects and were also compared against the VDJdb database and published repertoires. Using fastp at Q25 and MiXCR, TCRdb reprocessed the public reads and kept productive beta chains. Every entry covers one CDR3 protein and lists the most common genes and DNA from its rows. The V and J calls come from TCRdb's annotation, not from the publication. The table for this sample lists 200,000 to 250,000 distinct CDR3 sequences; about 60% of them were counted only once. Jointly, the top ten make up about 60% of the sample.

Expansion of CD8+CD57+ cells had been shown by flow cytometry in the patients chosen for sequencing. Every patient had severe acquired aplastic anemia, diagnosed using the International Study of Aplastic Anemia and Agranulocytosis and Camitta criteria. No therapy had been received by the patients at the time of blood sampling. In this study, sorted CD4+ and CD8+ T cells from the blood of healthy subjects and of severe aplastic anemia patients had their TCR repertoires deep-sequenced. Patients were enrolled under clinicaltrials.gov protocols 00001620, 01623167, 00001397, 00071045, 00081523 and 00961064 in the USA. Ficoll-Paque density gradient centrifugation was used to isolate peripheral blood mononuclear cells. Before DNA extraction, CD4+ and CD8+ T cells were sorted by FACS or by magnetic beads. Concerning this clonotype itself: Its antigen has not been determined. The record has no base qualities; no much larger clone is one base away.

Based on the germline V gene (reference sequence), the CDR1 and CDR2 sequences are LNHDA and SQIVND. Between the V and J ends, shortened by 5 bases and 4 bases respectively, the junction contains 2 bases. The CDR3 runs 11 residues from the cysteine to the phenylalanine. The DNA shown is the 33-base CDR3, in frame from base 1. The clonotype was recovered from a human donor with aplastic anemia. The sequence is built from TRBV19 and TRBJ1-4; the D gene is unclear. Sequencing was performed on sorted CD4+, CD8+, or CD8+CD57+ T cells (not recorded which) from PBMCs. This receptor has the CDR3 CASSYNEKLFF. The nucleotides read TGTGCCAGTAGTTATAATGAAAAACTGTTTTTT.